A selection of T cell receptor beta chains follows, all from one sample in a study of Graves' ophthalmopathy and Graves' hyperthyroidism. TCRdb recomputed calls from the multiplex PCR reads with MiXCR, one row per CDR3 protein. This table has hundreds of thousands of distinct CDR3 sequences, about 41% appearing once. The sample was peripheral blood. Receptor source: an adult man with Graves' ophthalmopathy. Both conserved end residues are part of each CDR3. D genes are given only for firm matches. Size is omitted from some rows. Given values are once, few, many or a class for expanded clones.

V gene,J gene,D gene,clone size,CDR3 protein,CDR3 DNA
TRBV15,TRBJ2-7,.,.,CATSRAGHEQYF,TGTGCCACCAGCAGAGCCGGGCACGAGCAGTACTTC
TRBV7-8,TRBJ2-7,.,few,CATQTAAGEQYF,TGTGCCACCCAAACAGCAGCGGGCGAGCAGTACTTC
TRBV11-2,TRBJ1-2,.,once,CASSPTGSQGYGYTF,TGTGCCAGCAGCCCCACCGGGTCCCAGGGATATGGCTACACCTTC
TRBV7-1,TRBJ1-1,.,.,CASSSLTGGGGAFF,TGTGCCAGCAGCTCCCTGACAGGAGGGGGAGGAGCTTTCTTT
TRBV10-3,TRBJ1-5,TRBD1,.,CAISAVSAGGQNQPQHF,TGTGCCATCAGTGCTGTCTCGGCAGGGGGACAGAATCAGCCCCAGCATTTT
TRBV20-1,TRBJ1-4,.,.,CSARDPLAGDEKLFF,TGCAGTGCTAGAGATCCGTTAGCGGGGGACGAAAAACTGTTTTTT
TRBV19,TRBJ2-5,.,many,CASSMVTQQETQYF,TGTGCCAGTAGTATGGTAACCCAACAAGAGACCCAGTACTTC
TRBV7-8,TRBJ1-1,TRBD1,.,CASSTGAGTEAFF,TGTGCCAGCAGCACAGGGGCTGGCACTGAAGCTTTCTTT
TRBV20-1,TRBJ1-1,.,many,CSARESRYTEAFF,TGCAGTGCTAGAGAATCTAGGTACACTGAAGCTTTCTTT
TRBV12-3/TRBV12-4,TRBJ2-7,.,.,CASSFTTGSTYEQYF,TGTGCCAGCAGTTTCACGACAGGCTCAACCTACGAGCAGTACTTC
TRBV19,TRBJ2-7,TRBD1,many,CASSIDRDGSYEQYF,TGTGCCAGTAGTATCGACAGGGACGGCTCCTACGAGCAGTACTTC
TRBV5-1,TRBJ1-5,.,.,CASSLEGRGNQPQHF,TGCGCCAGCAGCTTGGAGGGTAGAGGCAATCAGCCCCAGCATTTT
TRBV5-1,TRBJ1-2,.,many,CARSEYLDYGYTF,TGCGCCAGGAGCGAGTATTTGGACTATGGCTACACCTTC
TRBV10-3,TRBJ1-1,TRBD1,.,CATNKGANTEAFF,TGTGCCACGAATAAGGGGGCGAACACTGAAGCTTTCTTT
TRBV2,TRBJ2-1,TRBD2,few,CASRGLAGAGIF,TGTGCCAGCAGAGGACTAGCGGGGGCAGGGATCTTC
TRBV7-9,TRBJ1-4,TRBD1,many,CASSLDRDGGKLFF,TGTGCCAGCAGCCTGGACAGGGACGGGGGAAAACTGTTTTTT
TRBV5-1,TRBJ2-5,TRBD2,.,CASSLGLAARETQYF,TGCGCCAGTAGCTTGGGACTAGCGGCGCGAGAGACCCAGTACTTC
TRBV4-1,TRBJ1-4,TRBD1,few,CASSQDGTGSEKLFF,TGCGCCAGCAGCCAAGACGGGACAGGGAGTGAAAAACTGTTTTTT
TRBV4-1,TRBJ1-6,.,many,CASSQGRGLGNSPLHF,TGCGCCAGCAGCCAAGGAAGGGGACTCGGTAATTCACCCCTCCACTTT
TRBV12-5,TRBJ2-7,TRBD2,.,CASGLPGTSGELAFYEQYF,TGTGCTAGTGGTTTGCCCGGGACTAGCGGGGAACTTGCCTTCTACGAGCAGTACTTC
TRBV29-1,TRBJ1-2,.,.,CSVREGTTYGYTF,TGCAGCGTTAGGGAGGGGACCACCTATGGCTACACCTTC
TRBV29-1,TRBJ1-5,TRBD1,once,CSARTGGRGQPQHF,TGCAGCGCTCGAACAGGGGGGAGGGGTCAGCCCCAGCATTTT
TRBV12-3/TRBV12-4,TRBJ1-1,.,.,CASSSGGSLAFF,TGTGCCAGCAGTTCGGGAGGGAGTTTGGCTTTCTTT
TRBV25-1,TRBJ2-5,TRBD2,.,CASSGVSGMETQHF,TGTGCCAGCAGTGGTGTTAGCGGGATGGAGACCCAGCACTTC
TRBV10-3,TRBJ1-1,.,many,CAIQRSMNTEAFF,TGTGCCATCCAACGAAGCATGAACACTGAAGCTTTCTTT
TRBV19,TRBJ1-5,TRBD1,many,CASSGTGGSSQPQHF,TGTGCCAGTAGTGGGACAGGGGGCTCGAGTCAGCCCCAGCATTTT
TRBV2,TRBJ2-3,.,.,CASRPDWGNTDTQYF,TGTGCCAGCAGACCGGACTGGGGGAACACAGATACGCAGTATTTT
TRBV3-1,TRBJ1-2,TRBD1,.,CASSLIDRVQRDGYTF,TGTGCCAGCAGCCTGATTGACAGGGTCCAGAGGGATGGCTACACCTTC
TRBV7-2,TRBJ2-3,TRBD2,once,CASSSPGLAGEYF,TGTGCCAGCAGCTCCCCGGGACTAGCGGGGGAGTATTTT
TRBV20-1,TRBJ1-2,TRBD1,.,CSATYRGENTF,TGCAGTGCTACCTACAGGGGTGAAAACACCTTC
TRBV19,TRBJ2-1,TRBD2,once,CASSITSGIHNEQFF,TGTGCCAGTAGTATAACTAGCGGGATTCACAATGAGCAGTTCTTC
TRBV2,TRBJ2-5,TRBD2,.,CASSGLAAEQYF,TGTGCCAGCAGCGGACTAGCGGCTGAGCAGTACTTC
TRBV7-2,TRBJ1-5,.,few,CASSSWVGEPQHF,TGTGCCAGCAGTTCCTGGGTCGGCGAGCCCCAGCATTTT
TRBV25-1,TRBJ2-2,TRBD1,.,CASSLDHRGSNTGELFF,TGTGCCAGCAGCTTAGACCACAGGGGGTCGAACACCGGGGAGCTGTTTTTT
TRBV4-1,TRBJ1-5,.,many,CASSPRAVTRQPQHF,TGCGCCAGCAGCCCCCGGGCGGTTACACGCCAGCCCCAGCATTTT
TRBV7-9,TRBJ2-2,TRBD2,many,CASSSRSGSAGELFF,TGTGCCAGCAGCTCCCGTAGCGGGAGTGCCGGGGAGCTGTTTTTT
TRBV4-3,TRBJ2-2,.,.,CASSPGLGNGNTGELFF,TGCGCCAGCAGCCCCGGGCTGGGGAATGGGAACACCGGGGAGCTGTTTTTT
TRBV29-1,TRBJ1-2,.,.,CSPGGANYGYTF,TGCAGCCCCGGGGGGGCCAACTATGGCTACACCTTC
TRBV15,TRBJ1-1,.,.,CATSRIPGQNTEAFF,TGTGCCACCAGCAGAATCCCGGGACAGAACACTGAAGCTTTCTTT
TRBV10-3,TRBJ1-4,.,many,CASSDSSPNEKLFF,TGTGCCAGCAGCGACAGCTCCCCTAATGAAAAACTGTTTTTT
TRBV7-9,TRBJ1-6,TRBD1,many,CASRLSGGATGSPLHF,TGTGCCAGCAGGTTGTCAGGGGGCGCGACTGGATCACCCCTCCACTTT
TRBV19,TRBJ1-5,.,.,CASSTDQIGKTQHF,TGTGCCAGTAGTACGGACCAGATCGGGAAGACCCAGCATTTT
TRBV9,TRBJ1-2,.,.,CASSVAGIYGYTF,TGTGCCAGCAGCGTTGCCGGGATCTATGGCTACACCTTC
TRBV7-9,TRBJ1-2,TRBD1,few,CASSLWDRGYTF,TGTGCCAGCAGCCTATGGGACAGGGGCTACACCTTC
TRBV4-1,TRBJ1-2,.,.,CASSQDTSDYGYTF,TGCGCCAGCAGCCAAGATACAAGCGACTATGGCTACACCTTC
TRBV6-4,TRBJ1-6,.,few,CASSSSADSSYNSPLHF,TGTGCCAGCAGTTCCTCAGCGGACAGCTCCTATAATTCACCCCTCCACTTT
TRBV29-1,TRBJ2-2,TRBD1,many,CSVKTGTGGTGELFF,TGCAGCGTTAAGACCGGGACAGGGGGCACCGGGGAGCTGTTTTTT
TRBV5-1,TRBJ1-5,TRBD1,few,CASSPKGAGQPQHF,TGCGCCAGCAGCCCAAAGGGGGCTGGTCAGCCCCAGCATTTT
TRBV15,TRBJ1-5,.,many,CATSRGGRQPQHF,TGTGCCACCAGCAGAGGGGGCCGGCAGCCCCAGCATTTT
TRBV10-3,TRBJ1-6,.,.,CAISGTENSPLHF,TGTGCCATCAGTGGGACAGAGAATTCACCCCTCCACTTT
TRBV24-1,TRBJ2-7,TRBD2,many,CATSDPASGNPYEQYF,TGTGCCACCAGTGATCCGGCTAGCGGGAACCCCTACGAGCAGTACTTC
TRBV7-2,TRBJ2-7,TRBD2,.,CASSQDPAGVLIYEQYF,TGTGCCAGCAGCCAAGACCCAGCGGGGGTTCTTATTTACGAGCAGTACTTC